One and the same sample provided the 12 T cell receptor beta chains below, sequenced in a study of shared clonotypes between healthy human individuals. Measured with immunoSEQ multiplex PCR; TCRdb has only the in-frame clones, and not every one. This table holds about 1.5 million clones, approximately 98% found once. Sequencing was carried out using naive CD4+ T cells sorted from blood. Subset specified: CD45RA+ positively selected. The receptor source for this set is a man younger than 45 in good health.

The chain carries TRBV6-5 and TRBJ2-7; 8 nucleotides agree with TRBD1. The ends lost 2 bases at V and 3 bases at J; junction bases unmatched: 6. The CDR3 covers 15 residues. Germline assignment: CDR1 MNHEY and CDR2 SVGAGI. CDR3 amino acids: CASSYRRTGIYEQYF. The CDR3 DNA is TGTGCCAGCAGTTACCGACGGACAGGGATCTACGAGCAGTACTTC.

The CDR3 DNA follows: TGTGCCAGTGGCGTTGCGGACCCGACGGGCAATCAGCCCCAGCATTTT. This translates into CASGVADPTGNQPQHF. V is TRBV19 and J is TRBJ1-5; D ambiguous. Trimming took off 8 bases at V and 2 bases at J, with 19 bases between the two ends. CDR1 is LNHDA, CDR2 SQIVND, per germline (reference sequence). The CDR3 is made up of 16 amino acids.

This clone is a singleton in its sample. V gene TRBV29-1 combines with J gene TRBJ1-1; 10 bases agree with TRBD1. Germline values: CDR1 SQVTM, CDR2 ANQGSEA. This CDR3 is built from 15 residues. Trimming removed 5 bases from V and 8 bases from J; junction bases left unmatched: 14. The CDR3 sequence is CSVRDRGPPPPEAFF. The CDR3 region has the DNA TGCAGCGTTCGTGACAGGGGGCCACCGCCTCCAGAAGCTTTCTTT.

The chain uses TRBV9 and TRBJ2-3, with TRBD2 identical over 8 bases. The CDR3 runs 18 residues. V shed 0 bases, J shed 0 bases, and the junction held 9 bases outside the gene matches. Germline CDR1 SGDLS, CDR2 YYNGEE. This chain's CDR3 is CASSVGLAGRLSTDTQYF. CDR3 nucleotides: TGTGCCAGCAGCGTAGGTCTAGCGGGCCGACTTAGCACAGATACGCAGTATTTT.

As to this clone: The sample contains more than one DNA sequence encoding this CDR3. The V and J genes are TRBV28 and TRBJ2-7, with D perhaps TRBD2 (6 bases). V was clipped by 10 bases and J by 1 base, with 8 bases between them. Germline V gene lookup returns CDR1 MDHEN and CDR2 SYDVKM. This CDR3 has 11 amino acids. The CDR3 protein is CATGRSYEQYF. The CDR3 DNA follows: TGTGCCACCGGGAGATCCTACGAGCAGTACTTC.

The V gene is TRBV29-1, the J gene TRBJ2-7; 9 bases match TRBD1. Looked up from germline, CDR1 is SQVTM and CDR2 is ANQGSEA. J gave up 5 bases and V 4 bases, and 9 bases lay outside the gene matches. The CDR3 runs to 14 residues. CDR3 bases: TGCAGCGTTGTAGGTAGGGACAGGGTGGACGAGCAGTACTTC. Protein sequence: CSVVGRDRVDEQYF.

The chain recombines TRBV7-9 with TRBJ2-3; D is unresolved. The CDR3 runs 13 residues. Trimming shortened V by 11 bases and J by 2 bases, and 14 bases separated the two germline ends. The germline V gene encodes CDR1 SEHNR and CDR2 FQNEAQ (reference sequence). The CDR3 reads CAALRLDTDTQYF. The CDR3 DNA sequence: TGTGCCGCCCTACGACTCGACACAGATACGCAGTATTTT.

As DNA, the CDR3 is TGTGCCAGCAAAGGATCGGCTGAAAAACTGTTTTTT. This encodes CASKGSAEKLFF. The V and J genes are TRBV6-5 and TRBJ1-4, with unresolved D. Trimming removed 7 bases from V and 7 bases from J, with 10 bases in between. Per the germline V gene, CDR1 is MNHEY and CDR2 is SVGAGI. This CDR3 region has 12 residues.

This chain uses TRBV2 with TRBJ1-3; D possibly corresponds to TRBD1 (5 bases). Germline lookup yields CDR1 SNHLY and CDR2 FYNNEI. The V and J ends lost 6 bases and 0 bases respectively, with 9 bases between them. This CDR3 spans 14 amino acids. As DNA, the CDR3 is TGTGCCAGCAGCAAACAGGCCTCTGGAAACACCATATATTTT. Amino acid sequence: CASSKQASGNTIYF.

This clone was recorded only once. The chain has TRBV5-6 and TRBJ2-3, with 11 bases aligning to TRBD1. The V gene end was trimmed by 7 bases and the J gene end by 3 bases; junction bases not matched to a gene: 1. CDR1 SGHDT and CDR2 YYEEEE come from the germline V gene. The CDR3 has 13 residues. CDR3 sequence: CASGTGGTDTQYF. In DNA, the CDR3 is TGTGCCAGCGGGACAGGGGGGACAGATACGCAGTATTTT.

This chain links TRBV7-6 with TRBJ2-5; 10 nucleotides line up with TRBD2. The CDR3 is made up of 14 amino acids. Unmatched junction bases numbered 5, after V lost 5 bases and J lost 5 bases. Germline lookup yields CDR1 SGHVS and CDR2 FNYEAQ. CDR3 nucleotide sequence: TGTGCCAGCAGCACCGGGGGACTAGCGGAGACCCAGTACTTC. It yields the protein CASSTGGLAETQYF.

Details on this clone: The junction differs from germline at one of its ends, possibly a read error. The V call is TRBV27, the J call TRBJ1-2; 7 bases are a match to TRBD1. Germline V gene lookup returns CDR1 MNHEY and CDR2 SMNVEV (reference sequence). This CDR3 has 9 residues. DNA for the CDR3: TGTGCCAGCAGTTTCGGACAGGCTTTC. This sequence encodes CASSFGQAF.